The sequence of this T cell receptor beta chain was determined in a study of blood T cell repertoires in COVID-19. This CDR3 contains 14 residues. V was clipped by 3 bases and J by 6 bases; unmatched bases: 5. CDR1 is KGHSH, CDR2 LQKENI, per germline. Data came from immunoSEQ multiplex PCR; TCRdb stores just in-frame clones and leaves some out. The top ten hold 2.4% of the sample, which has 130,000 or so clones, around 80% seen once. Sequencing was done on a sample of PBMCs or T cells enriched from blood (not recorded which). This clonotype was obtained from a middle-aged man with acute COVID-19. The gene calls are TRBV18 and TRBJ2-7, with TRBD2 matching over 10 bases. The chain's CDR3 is CASSPGLASLEQYF. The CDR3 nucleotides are TGTGCCAGCTCACCGGGACTAGCGTCGCTCGAGCAGTACTTC.